This T cell receptor (beta chain) is from a study of chemoradiotherapy in HPV16-positive cancers. Losses at the gene ends were 5 bases for V and 7 bases for J; bases not matched to a gene: 7. The V gene's germline CDR1 is SEHNR and CDR2 FQNEAQ (reference sequence). This CDR3 has 16 amino acids. Produced via immunoSEQ multiplex PCR; TCRdb's table is partial and in-frame only. The repertoire has about 68,000 clones, roughly 86% of them found once; the top ten carry 4% to 5%. The receptor's source is a human donor with HPV-associated anogenital cancer. The sequencing used blood, collected from a patient who underwent chemoradiotherapy. This sequence joins TRBV7-9 and TRBJ2-1, with 14 bases that match TRBD2. The CDR3 nucleotides are TGTGCCAGCAGCCCCGGACTAGCGGGGGGCCAGAATGAGCAGTTCTTC. It codes for CASSPGLAGGQNEQFF. Based on the CDR3 plus reference TRBV7-9 and TRBJ2-1, the full variable domain is DTGVSQNPRHKITKRGQNVTFRCDPISEHNRLYWYRQTLGQGPEFLTYFQNEAQLEKSRLLSDRFSAERPKGSFSTLEIQRTEQGDSAMYLCASSPGLAGGQNEQFFGPGTRLTVL.